Given below is one T cell receptor (beta chain) in context. The sample belongs to a study of glioma-infiltrating T cells after dendritic cell vaccination. The J segment lost 6 bases and the V segment lost 6 bases, leaving 8 bases of the junction unmatched. Per the germline V gene, CDR1 is MNHNS and CDR2 is SASEGT. There are 14 residues in the CDR3. TCRdb keeps only in-frame clones here, not all; method: immunoSEQ multiplex PCR. The repertoire holds tens of thousands of clones, about nine tenths seen once, with around 2.3% in the top ten. The time point here: after dendritic cell vaccination, including at tumor progression/relapse.

This TCR was recovered from a human donor with glioblastoma. The input for sequencing was blood, taken after dendritic cell vaccination. The V call is TRBV6-1, the J call TRBJ2-7, with 10 bases fitting TRBD1. CDR3 sequence (DNA): TGTGCCAGCAGCCCTAGACAGGGGGCGGGCGAGCAGTACTTC. As protein: CASSPRQGAGEQYF.